This paragraph covers one TCR beta chain sequence. No antigen is known for it. CDR3 size: 15 residues. V dropped 7 bases and J dropped 4 bases, with 19 bases sitting between them. Germline-derived CDR1 and CDR2 are LNHDA and SQIVND (reference sequence). ViraFEST used viral peptide pools to expand antigen-specific CD4+ T cells before sequencing. Scientists isolated CD4+ T cells after an approximately 10-day culture period ended. Either the BNT162b2 or mRNA-1273 vaccine was given to participants in two doses. According to the study, vaccine recipients showed no prior SARS-CoV-2 infection and negative nucleocapsid antibodies. A density of about 2 million PBMC per well was used; these cells were cultured with around 11 IU/ml IL-2 and roughly 10 ug/ml peptides. A half-volume exchange with IL-2 medium occurred on days 3 and 7. The data originate from a study of vaccination effects on CD4 cells after COVID-19. In the study overall: Median timing of post-vaccine samples was 72 days after the second dose.

Repertoires were generated with immunoSEQ multiplex PCR, while TCRdb's copy carries only in-frame clones and drops some. This table has roughly 59,000 clones, 78% appearing once. This TCR derives from a human donor who received a COVID-19 vaccine. This rearrangement joins TRBV19 to TRBJ1-2; weak D call: TRBD1 (6 bases). The sequencing used CD4+ T cells from PBMCs cultured with HCoV-OC43 spike peptides, collected after COVID-19 vaccination. This sample's subset: HCoV-OC43 spike overlapping peptide pool stimulation. The CDR3 sequence is CASTDQGLGFYGYTF. The CDR3 DNA reads as TGTGCCAGTACTGATCAGGGGTTAGGATTCTATGGCTACACCTTC.